This T cell receptor beta chain was documented in a study of CD8 T cells in ankylosing spondylitis. Overall study results and limits: Clones linked to the disease showed a CD8+ phenotype. They occurred at relatively low frequencies in peripheral blood. Past research had described some motif variants in reactive arthritis synovial fluid and blood. Matched ankylosing spondylitis synovial fluid reportedly contained a significantly enriched population of disease-linked clones. Blood from ankylosing spondylitis patients appeared to carry a characteristic roughly 8-variant TCR beta motif.

This clonotype has ten or more counts. What it binds is not known. CDR1 MNHEY and CDR2 SVGAGI come from the germline V gene. The CDR3 runs to 15 residues. Trimming removed 2 bases from V and 4 bases from J; junction bases left unmatched: 8. Construction of TCR beta libraries was performed using quantitative 5'-RACE with molecular barcodes. A single record per CDR3 protein comes from TCRdb applying MiXCR to the 5' RACE reads. The data contain hundreds of thousands of distinct CDR3 sequences, roughly 10% of them singletons. Sequences were obtained from blood, either unsorted or a sorted T cell fraction (not recorded which). The sequence was collected from a male donor with ankylosing spondylitis. J is TRBJ2-7 and V is TRBV6-5; 7 nucleotides align to TRBD1. The CDR3 sequence: CASSYPTQGSYEQYF. Written as DNA, the CDR3 is TGTGCCAGCAGTTACCCAACACAGGGGTCGTACGAGCAGTACTTC.